These T cell receptor beta chains were read from a single sample in a study of T cell responses to AZD1222 COVID-19 vaccine. Some clones are missing from TCRdb's copy, which holds only in-frame ones; the method was immunoSEQ multiplex PCR. This sample has 95,000 to 150,000 clones, with around 89% found just once. The material sequenced was peripheral blood, taken on day 0 of AZD1222 vaccination. The receptors originated from an adult in good health. Each CDR3 is given with its conserved first and last residue. The D gene is left open where the match is weak. Clone size, where shown, is once, few, many, or a class for clones that have expanded.

TRBV7-9	TRBD1	TRBJ2-1	.	CASIQTGENEQFF	TGTGCCAGCATCCAGACAGGGGAGAATGAGCAGTTCTTC
TRBV7-3	TRBD1	TRBJ1-1	once	CASSLTPGTGLGSYSKGTEAFF	TGTGCCAGCAGCTTAACGCCCGGGACAGGTTTAGGAAGCTACTCCAAGGGGACTGAAGCTTTCTTT
TRBV28	.	TRBJ1-6	few	CASSFGTLSSPLHF	TGTGCCAGCAGTTTCGGGACCCTAAGTTCACCCCTCCACTTT
TRBV28	.	TRBJ1-2	.	CASSLGTGNYGYTF	TGTGCCAGCAGTTTGGGGACGGGTAACTATGGCTACACCTTC
TRBV28	TRBD1	TRBJ1-1	.	CASRFRTGGLGAFF	TGTGCCAGCCGATTCCGGACAGGGGGACTCGGAGCTTTCTTT
TRBV7-2	.	TRBJ1-3	.	CASSPLSTTGNTIYF	TGTGCCAGCAGCCCGCTGAGCACCACCGGAAACACCATATATTTT
TRBV6-5	TRBD1	TRBJ2-1	.	CASKGTEEYEQFF	TGTGCCAGCAAGGGGACAGAAGAGTACGAGCAGTTCTTC
TRBV7-8	TRBD1	TRBJ1-2	.	CASSLEVQGEKKGGYTF	TGTGCCAGCAGCTTAGAGGTCCAGGGGGAGAAGAAGGGTGGCTACACCTTC
TRBV6-2/TRBV6-3	.	TRBJ1-3	.	CASSQGGLTGNTIYF	TGTGCCAGCAGTCAAGGGGGATTGACTGGAAACACCATATATTTT
TRBV3-1/TRBV3-2	TRBD2	TRBJ2-5	.	CASSLSGGQETQYF	TGTGCCAGCAGCCTTAGCGGGGGACAAGAGACCCAGTACTTC
TRBV27	TRBD1	TRBJ2-3	.	CASSRDRDTDTQYF	TGTGCCAGCAGCCGGGACAGGGACACAGATACGCAGTATTTT
TRBV27	.	TRBJ2-1	.	CASSLGGLEQFF	TGTGCCAGCAGTTTAGGCGGCCTTGAGCAGTTCTTC
TRBV5-6	.	TRBJ2-7	.	CASSLARGRGSYEQYF	TGTGCCAGCAGCTTGGCCCGCGGCAGGGGATCCTACGAGCAGTACTTC
TRBV28	.	TRBJ2-7	.	CAITPGGAMYEQYF	TGTGCCATCACCCCCGGAGGGGCAATGTACGAGCAGTACTTC
TRBV2	.	TRBJ1-1	.	CASSDNLNPEAFF	TGTGCCAGCAGTGATAACCTGAACCCTGAAGCTTTCTTT
TRBV6-5	TRBD1	TRBJ2-1	once	CAAKPGQAYNEQFF	TGTGCCGCTAAACCGGGACAGGCCTACAATGAGCAGTTCTTC
TRBV2	TRBD1	TRBJ2-7	.	CASSKQGVPYEQYF	TGTGCCAGCAGCAAACAGGGGGTCCCCTACGAGCAGTACTTC
TRBV6-5	.	TRBJ1-1	.	CASHEGIFGVTEAFF	TGTGCCAGCCACGAGGGGATATTTGGGGTCACTGAAGCTTTCTTT
TRBV6-4	TRBD2	TRBJ2-2	few	CASSDSDGGDTGELFF	TGTGCCAGCAGTGACTCCGATGGGGGGGACACCGGGGAGCTGTTTTTT
TRBV4-1	TRBD1	TRBJ2-5	.	CASSQIPGTGGETQYF	TGCGCCAGCAGCCAAATACCCGGGACAGGCGGGGAGACCCAGTACTTC
TRBV4-3	TRBD2	TRBJ2-1	.	CASSQDFSSGGNNEQFF	TGCGCCAGCAGCCAAGATTTCTCTAGCGGGGGGAACAATGAGCAGTTCTTC
TRBV27	.	TRBJ1-2	.	CASSLYSHYGYTF	TGTGCCAGCAGTTTATATAGCCACTATGGCTACACCTTC
TRBV3-1/TRBV3-2	.	TRBJ2-2	.	CASSQVGTGELFF	TGTGCCAGCAGCCAAGTAGGGACCGGGGAGCTGTTTTTT
TRBV7-2	TRBD2	TRBJ2-4	.	CASSFSSGGENIQYF	TGTGCCAGCAGCTTTTCTAGCGGGGGGGAAAACATTCAGTACTTC
TRBV28	.	TRBJ1-1	.	CAITNQNTEAFF	TGTGCCATTACCAACCAGAACACTGAAGCTTTCTTT
TRBV6-1	.	TRBJ1-4	.	CASSEAWGMGEKLFF	TGTGCCAGCAGTGAAGCGTGGGGGATGGGGGAAAAACTGTTTTTT
TRBV7-2	TRBD1	TRBJ1-2	.	CASRGQGNYGYTF	TGTGCCAGCAGGGGACAGGGAAACTATGGCTACACCTTC
TRBV10-3	.	TRBJ1-6	.	CAISVRSSYNSPLHF	TGTGCCATCAGTGTGAGAAGCTCCTATAATTCACCCCTCCACTTT
TRBV2	TRBD1	TRBJ1-2	.	CATKETGQGGGYTF	TGTGCCACCAAGGAGACAGGGCAGGGAGGCGGCTACACCTTC
TRBV7-2	.	TRBJ2-5	.	CASSLPTGPKETQYF	TGTGCCAGCAGCTTACCAACCGGGCCCAAAGAGACCCAGTACTTC
TRBV4-2	.	TRBJ2-2	.	CASSQDRQPPGELFF	TGTGCCAGCAGCCAGGATAGACAGCCCCCCGGGGAGCTGTTTTTT
TRBV15	.	TRBJ1-3	.	CATSARGSGNTIYF	TGTGCCACCAGCGCCAGGGGTTCTGGAAACACCATATATTTT
TRBV5-1	TRBD1	TRBJ1-6	.	CASSLGPTGDGSPLHF	TGCGCCAGCAGCTTGGGACCGACAGGGGATGGTTCACCCCTCCACTTT
TRBV27	.	TRBJ2-2	.	CASSFQRNTGELFF	TGTGCCAGCAGTTTCCAGAGGAACACCGGGGAGCTGTTTTTT
TRBV4-3	TRBD1	TRBJ1-3	.	CASSQDLGQGGNTIYF	TGCGCCAGCAGCCAAGATCTCGGACAGGGCGGAAACACCATATATTTT
TRBV6-1	.	TRBJ2-4	.	CASSEALGQGGNIQYF	TGTGCCAGCAGTGAAGCGCTAGGGCAGGGGGGAAACATTCAGTACTTC
TRBV6-5	.	TRBJ1-1	.	CASSYGQNTEAFF	TGTGCCAGCAGTTACGGGCAAAACACTGAAGCTTTCTTT
TRBV13	.	TRBJ2-5	few	CASSPQTHQETQYF	TGTGCCAGCAGCCCGCAAACCCACCAAGAGACCCAGTACTTC
TRBV5-5	.	TRBJ1-4	.	CASSLGPGDHPREKLFF	TGTGCCAGCAGCTTGGGTCCCGGGGACCACCCGAGAGAAAAACTGTTTTTT